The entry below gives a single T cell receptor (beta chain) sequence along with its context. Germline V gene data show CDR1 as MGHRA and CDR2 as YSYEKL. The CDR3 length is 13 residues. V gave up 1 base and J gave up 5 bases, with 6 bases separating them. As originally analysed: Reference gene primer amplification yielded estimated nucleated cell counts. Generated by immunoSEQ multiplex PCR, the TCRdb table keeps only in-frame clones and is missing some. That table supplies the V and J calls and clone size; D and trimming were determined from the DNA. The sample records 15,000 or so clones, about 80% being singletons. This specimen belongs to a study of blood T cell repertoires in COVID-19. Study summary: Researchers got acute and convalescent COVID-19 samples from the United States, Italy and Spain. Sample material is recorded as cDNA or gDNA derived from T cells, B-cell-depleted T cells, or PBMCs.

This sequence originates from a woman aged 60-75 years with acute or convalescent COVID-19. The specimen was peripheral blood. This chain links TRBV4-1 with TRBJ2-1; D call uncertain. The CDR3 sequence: CASSQGRDNEQFF. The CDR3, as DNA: TGCGCCAGCAGCCAAGGACGGGACAATGAGCAGTTCTTC.